Presented here are 18 T cell receptor beta chains from one specimen sequenced in a study of cytomegalovirus exposure and HLA in healthy donors. Primers for the PCR totalled 60 Vbeta and 13 Jbeta. Clones were read by immunoSEQ multiplex PCR, and TCRdb kept only the in-frame ones, dropping some. Counted here are about 80,000 clones, 65% to 70% occurring once; the ten biggest clones make up approximately 7%. Sequencing used PBMCs. The origin of the receptors is a woman in her 50s in good health and CMV-seropositive.

The rearrangement joins TRBV27 to TRBJ2-7; D may be TRBD1 (5 bases). Trimming pared 3 bases from V and 2 bases from J, leaving 8 bases between. The CDR3 loop spans 13 amino acids. The germline gives CDR1 MNHEY, CDR2 SMNVEV (reference sequence). The CDR3 loop reads CASSLGQTYEQYV. CDR3 nucleotides: TGTGCCAGCAGTTTGGGGCAAACCTACGAGCAGTACGTC.

The chain employs TRBV2 and TRBJ1-1; D is undetermined. CDR3 length: 13 residues. CDR1 and CDR2 from the germline V gene are SNHLY and FYNNEI. V shed 7 bases and J shed 7 bases, with 16 bases lying between them. The CDR3 loop is CASNAGKILEAFF. CDR3 nucleotides: TGTGCCAGCAACGCAGGTAAAATCCTTGAAGCTTTCTTT.

This chain joins TRBV9 and TRBJ1-2; 7 bases match TRBD1. The trim removed 3 bases at V and 6 bases at J, leaving 5 bases unmatched. Germline CDR1 SGDLS, CDR2 YYNGEE. This CDR3 is 13 amino acids long. The CDR3 spells CASSGTGGDGYTF. CDR3 in DNA: TGTGCCAGCAGCGGGACAGGCGGAGATGGCTACACCTTC.

This chain uses TRBV7-9 with TRBJ2-3; TRBD1 agrees at 7 bases. Germline-derived CDR1 and CDR2 are SEHNR and FQNEAQ (reference sequence). The V gene end was trimmed by 2 bases and the J gene end by 6 bases; junction bases not matched to a gene: 8. The length of the CDR3 is 15 residues. CDR3: CASSLIWTGRDTQYF. For the CDR3, the DNA is TGTGCCAGCAGCTTAATCTGGACAGGCCGGGATACGCAGTATTTT.

The chain links TRBV10-3 to TRBJ2-5; no firm D call. With the DNA end fitting TRBJ2-7 better, the J assignment may be wrong. Germline CDR1 ENHRY, CDR2 SYGVKD. The CDR3 is 13 residues long. CDR3 amino acids: CAIKAVGAYEQYF. In DNA form, the CDR3 reads TGTGCCATCAAGGCTGTTGGGGCCTACGAGCAGTACTTC.

The chain joins TRBV9 to TRBJ2-1; no clear D. Per the germline V gene, CDR1 is SGDLS and CDR2 is YYNGEE. The germline V and J ends were trimmed by 4 bases and 0 bases, with 11 bases remaining between them. The CDR3 covers 15 residues. CDR3 coding DNA: TGTGCCAGCAGCCCTCCTATACCCTCCTACAATGAGCAGTTCTTC. Protein product: CASSPPIPSYNEQFF.

In this sample, this clone turned up once. This chain uses TRBV7-2 with TRBJ2-5, with D possibly matching TRBD1 (5 bases). CDR1 and CDR2 from the germline V gene are SGHTA and FQGNSA. The CDR3 extends over 12 amino acids. Trimming took 4 bases from V and 7 from J, leaving 10 bases between them. DNA for the CDR3: TGTGCCAGCAGCTCAGACAGACGGACCCAGTACTTC. Its translation: CASSSDRRTQYF. Filled out from reference TRBV7-2 and TRBJ2-5, the complete variable domain reads GAGVSQSPSNKVTEKGKDVELRCDPISGHTALYWYRQSLGQGLEFLIYFQGNSAPDKSGLPSDRFSAERTGGSVSTLTIQRTQQEDSAVYLCASSSDRRTQYFGPGTRLLVL.

The rearrangement links TRBV7-2 to TRBJ1-5, with 10 nucleotides matching TRBD1. The CDR3 length is 14 residues. Per the germline V gene, CDR1 is SGHTA and CDR2 is FQGNSA. Trimming removed 7 bases from V and 2 bases from J; junction bases left unmatched: 2. CDR3 in DNA: TGTGCCAGCAAGACAGGGGGCGGCAATCAGCCCCAGCATTTT. This sequence encodes CASKTGGGNQPQHF.

In this sample, this clone turned up a few times. The chain combines TRBV5-6 with TRBJ1-1, with 8 bases that match TRBD1. Germline V CDR1 and CDR2: SGHDT, YYEEEE. This CDR3 is 17 amino acids long. Unmatched junction bases numbered 16, after V lost 4 bases and J lost 5 bases. CDR3 in DNA: TGTGCCAGCAGCAACCCTCGAGACAGGGGTTATGGAACTGAAGCTTTCTTT. Translation gives CASSNPRDRGYGTEAFF.

This chain joins TRBV11-2 and TRBJ2-1; D is perhaps TRBD1 (6 bases). CDR3 length: 14 amino acids. The ends were cut back, 8 bases at V and 5 bases at J, with 16 bases in the middle. Germline V CDR1 and CDR2: SGHAT, FQNNGV. CDR3 in DNA: TGTGCCAGCGCCCCCGTCAGGGGACACAATGAGCAGTTCTTC. Translating gives CASAPVRGHNEQFF.

The chain recombines TRBV28 with TRBJ1-6, with D maybe TRBD1 (5 bases). This CDR3 has 17 amino acids. Germline CDR1 reads MDHEN; CDR2 reads SYDVKM. Trimming stripped 1 base from V and 8 bases from J, with 18 bases between. This chain's CDR3 is CASSLFQGMAIDSPLHF. The CDR3 DNA follows: TGTGCCAGCAGTTTATTTCAGGGAATGGCTATTGATTCACCCCTCCACTTT.

V usage is TRBV7-2 and J usage is TRBJ1-6; TRBD1 matches at 7 bases. Germline V gives CDR1 SGHTA, CDR2 FQGNSA. The CDR3 loop spans 15 amino acids. The V and J ends lost 6 bases and 2 bases, in that order; junction bases with no gene match: 4. The CDR3 DNA reads TGTGCCAGCAGTTGGGGACAGACCTATAATTCACCCCTCCACTTT. Translated: CASSWGQTYNSPLHF.

The rearrangement joins TRBV9 to TRBJ2-3; D possibly corresponds to TRBD2 (5 bases). V was shortened by 5 bases and J by 4 bases, with 11 bases between the two germline ends. Germline CDR1 and CDR2: SGDLS and YYNGEE. The length of the CDR3 is 13 residues. CDR3 residues: CASRGTSADTQYF. The CDR3 nucleotides are TGTGCCAGCAGGGGTACTAGTGCAGATACGCAGTATTTT.

This clone was observed a handful of times. The CDR3: CASSRETGRGTF. For the CDR3, the DNA is TGTGCCAGCAGCCGCGAAACAGGGCGCGGCACCTTC. The chain has TRBV5-6 and TRBJ1-2, with D maybe TRBD1 (6 bases). Germline CDR1 SGHDT, CDR2 YYEEEE. The CDR3 length is 12 residues. Trimming removed 4 bases from V and 13 bases from J, with 17 bases in between. Variable domain in full (rest from reference TRBV5-6 and TRBJ1-2): DAGVTQSPTHLIKTRGQQVTLRCSPKSGHDTVSWYQQALGQGPQFIFQYYEEEERQRGNFPDRFSGHQFPNYSSELNVNALLLGDSALYLCASSRETGRGTFGSGTRLTVV.

V and J are TRBV11-1 and TRBJ2-1; 14 bases align to TRBD2. CDR3 length equals 16 residues. V lost 6 bases and J lost 8; bases outside the gene matches: 9. Germline CDR1 is SGHAT and CDR2 is FQDESV (reference sequence). The CDR3 nucleotides are TGTGCCAGCAGGCACTCGACTAGCGGGGGGGCATATGAGCAGTTCTTC. Its protein product is CASRHSTSGGAYEQFF.

The chain joins TRBV2 to TRBJ1-1; 7 bases are shared with TRBD1. Germline CDR1 is SNHLY and CDR2 is FYNNEI. V shed 8 bases and J 0 bases; nucleotides not matched to a gene: 3. The CDR3 is 13 amino acids. CDR3 sequence reads: CASEGQLNTEAFF. The CDR3 DNA sequence: TGTGCCAGCGAGGGACAGTTGAACACTGAAGCTTTCTTT.

The chain carries TRBV7-9 and TRBJ2-2, with D perhaps TRBD1 (6 bases). Per germline, CDR1 SEHNR and CDR2 FQNEAQ (reference sequence). This CDR3 is 14 amino acids long. V lost 5 bases, J lost 5 bases, and 12 bases lay in between. CDR3 DNA: TGTGCCAGCAGCCCGAGACAGGAAACCGGGGAGCTGTTTTTT. Translated: CASSPRQETGELFF.

The chain is built from TRBV18 and TRBJ1-1, with D possibly TRBD1 on 6 matching bases. V was clipped by 3 bases and J by 1 base, with 9 bases between them. The CDR3 spans 14 residues. The germline CDR1 and CDR2 sequences are KGHSH and LQKENI. CDR3 DNA sequence: TGTGCCAGCTCACCCCAGGGACAGAACACTGAAGCTTTCTTT. It yields the protein CASSPQGQNTEAFF. The full variable domain, its missing parts supplied by reference TRBV18 and TRBJ1-1, is NAGVMQNPRHLVRRRGQEARLRCSPMKGHSHVYWYRQLPEEGLKFMVYLQKENIIDESGMPKERFSAEFPKEGPSILRIQQVVRGDSAAYFCASSPQGQNTEAFFGQGTRLTVV.